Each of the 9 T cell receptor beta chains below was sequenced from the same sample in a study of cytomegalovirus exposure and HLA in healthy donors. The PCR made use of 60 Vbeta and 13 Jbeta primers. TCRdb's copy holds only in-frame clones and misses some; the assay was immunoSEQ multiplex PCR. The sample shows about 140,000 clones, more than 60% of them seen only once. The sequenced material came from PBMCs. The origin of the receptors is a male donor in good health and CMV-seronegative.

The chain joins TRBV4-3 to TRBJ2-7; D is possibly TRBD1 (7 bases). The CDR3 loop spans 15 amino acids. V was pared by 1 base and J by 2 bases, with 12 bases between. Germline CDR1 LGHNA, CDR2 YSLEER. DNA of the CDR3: TGCGCCAGCAGCCAAGCTCAGGGGGAGGCCTACGAGCAGTACTTC. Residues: CASSQAQGEAYEQYF.

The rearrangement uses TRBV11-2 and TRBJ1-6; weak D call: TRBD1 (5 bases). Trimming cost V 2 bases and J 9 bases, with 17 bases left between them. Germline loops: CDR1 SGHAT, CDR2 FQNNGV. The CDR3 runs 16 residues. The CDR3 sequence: CASSLSQAGGISPLHF. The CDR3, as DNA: TGTGCCAGCAGCTTATCCCAGGCGGGGGGGATTTCACCCCTCCACTTT.

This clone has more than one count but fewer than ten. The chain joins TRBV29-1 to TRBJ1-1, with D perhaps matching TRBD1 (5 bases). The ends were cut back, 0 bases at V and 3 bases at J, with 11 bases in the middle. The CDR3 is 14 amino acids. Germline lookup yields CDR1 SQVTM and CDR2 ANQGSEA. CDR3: CSVEDLTVDTEAFF. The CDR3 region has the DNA TGCAGCGTTGAAGATCTGACAGTCGACACTGAAGCTTTCTTT.

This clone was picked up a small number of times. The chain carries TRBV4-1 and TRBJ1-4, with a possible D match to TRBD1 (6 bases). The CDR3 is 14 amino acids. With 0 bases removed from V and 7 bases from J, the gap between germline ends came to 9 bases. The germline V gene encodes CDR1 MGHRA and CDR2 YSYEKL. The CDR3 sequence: CASSQEGAFEKLFF. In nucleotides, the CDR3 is TGCGCCAGCAGCCAAGAGGGGGCGTTTGAAAAACTGTTTTTT.

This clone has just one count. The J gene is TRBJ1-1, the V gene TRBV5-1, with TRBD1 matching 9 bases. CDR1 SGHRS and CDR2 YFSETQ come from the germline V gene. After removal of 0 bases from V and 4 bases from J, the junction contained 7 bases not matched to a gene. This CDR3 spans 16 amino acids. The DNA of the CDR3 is TGCGCCAGCAGCTTGGGGGGGACAGGGAAGGGCACTGAAGCTTTCTTT. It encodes CASSLGGTGKGTEAFF.

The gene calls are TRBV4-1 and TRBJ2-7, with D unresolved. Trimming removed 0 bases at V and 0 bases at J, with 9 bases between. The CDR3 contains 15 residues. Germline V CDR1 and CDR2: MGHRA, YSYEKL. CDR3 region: CASSQEVTDSYEQYF. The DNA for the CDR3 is TGCGCCAGCAGCCAAGAGGTGACTGACTCCTACGAGCAGTACTTC.

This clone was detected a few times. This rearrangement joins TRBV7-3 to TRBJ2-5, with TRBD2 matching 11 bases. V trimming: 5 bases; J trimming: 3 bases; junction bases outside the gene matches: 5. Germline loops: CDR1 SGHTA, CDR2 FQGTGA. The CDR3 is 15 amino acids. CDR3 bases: TGTGCCAGCAGCCCCCTGGGACTAGCGGAAGAGACCCAGTACTTC. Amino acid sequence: CASSPLGLAEETQYF.

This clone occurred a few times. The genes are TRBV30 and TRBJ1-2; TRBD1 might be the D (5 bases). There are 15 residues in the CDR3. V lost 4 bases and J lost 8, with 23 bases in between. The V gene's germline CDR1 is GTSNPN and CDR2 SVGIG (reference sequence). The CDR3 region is CAWIWPFGGARGYTF. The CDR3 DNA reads TGTGCCTGGATTTGGCCCTTCGGCGGGGCTAGGGGCTACACCTTC.

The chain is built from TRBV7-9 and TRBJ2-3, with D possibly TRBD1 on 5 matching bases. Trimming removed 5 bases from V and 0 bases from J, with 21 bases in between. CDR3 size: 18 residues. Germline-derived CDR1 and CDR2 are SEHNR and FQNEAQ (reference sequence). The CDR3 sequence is CASSRDRTATFSTDTQYF. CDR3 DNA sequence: TGTGCCAGCAGCCGCGACAGAACAGCCACTTTTAGCACAGATACGCAGTATTTT.